This T cell receptor beta chain was recorded in a study of human T cells and chemical hapten exposure. Study outcomes and limitations: Alopecia affected the donors, so their immune response may differ from healthy people's.

The library attached unique molecular identifiers to individual cDNA molecules. TCRdb re-analysed the RACE reads in MiXCR, keeping a single row per CDR3 protein. The data show some 180,000 distinct CDR3 sequences, about a fifth seen once. CDR1 and CDR2 from the germline V gene are SEHNR and FQNEAQ (reference sequence). The V end was cut by 2 bases, the J end by 12 bases, with 19 bases between. This CDR3 spans 14 amino acids. The time point here: patch test 1, 2 weeks after DPC sensitization. Indicated treatment: therapeutic diphenylcyclopropenone sensitization with weekly scalp DPC. This clonotype was observed a handful of times. The antigen is undetermined.

Sequenced material: whole blood, taken in connection with sensitization to the hapten diphenylcyclopropenone (DPC). The rearrangement links TRBV7-9 to TRBJ1-1, with a tentative D call TRBD1 (6 bases). The sequence was collected from a woman aged 50 to 60 with alopecia areata. Some clones in this sample may be carry-over from other donors' samples. CDR3 sequence (DNA): TGTGCCAGCAGCTTAATATTTAATTCAGGGGCAACTTTCTTT. Protein: CASSLIFNSGATFF.